Listed here are 10 T cell receptor beta chains from one sample, sequenced in a study of T cells in tuberculosis. TCRdb keeps only in-frame clones here, not all; method: immunoSEQ multiplex PCR. The table lists 45,000 or so clones, roughly 95% of them singletons, with around 7% in the top ten. Source material: PBMCs. These receptors originate from a donor aged 10-29 years with latent tuberculosis or without tuberculosis infection.

The V gene is TRBV11-3, the J gene TRBJ1-1; no clear D gene. The CDR3 contains 13 residues. Germline values: CDR1 SGHNT, CDR2 YENEEA. V was pared by 5 bases and J by 0 bases, with 7 bases between. CDR3 loop: CASSRGLNTEAFF. For the CDR3, the DNA is TGTGCCAGCAGCCGAGGGCTGAACACTGAAGCTTTCTTT.

This chain links TRBV5-6 with TRBJ2-1; no firm D call. CDR3 length: 15 residues. Trimming stripped 0 bases from V and 5 bases from J, with 12 bases between. Per the germline V gene, CDR1 is SGHDT and CDR2 is YYEEEE. Here the CDR3 reads CASSLAPVANNEQFF. In nucleotides, the CDR3 is TGTGCCAGCAGCTTGGCCCCTGTAGCCAACAATGAGCAGTTCTTC.

J is TRBJ2-1 and V is TRBV29-1; TRBD1 agrees at 7 bases. The V and J ends lost 4 bases and 10 bases, in that order; junction bases with no gene match: 7. This CDR3 has 12 amino acids. Germline-derived CDR1 and CDR2 are SQVTM and ANQGSEA. The CDR3 sequence is CSVGNDREEQFF. CDR3 nucleotide sequence: TGCAGCGTTGGGAACGACAGGGAGGAGCAGTTCTTC.

CDR3 loop: CASSQGQTGYTF. The CDR3 DNA reads as TGTGCCAGCAGCCAAGGACAGACCGGCTACACCTTC. This chain uses TRBV14 with TRBJ1-2; a possible D gene is TRBD1 (5 bases). This CDR3 is built from 12 residues. Germline-derived CDR1 and CDR2 are SGHDN and FVKESK. V was pared by 1 base and J by 8 bases, with 8 bases between.

The chain uses TRBV5-8 and TRBJ2-2; TRBD2 might be the D (5 bases). Trimming pared 0 bases from V and 5 bases from J, leaving 11 bases between. CDR3 length equals 15 residues. Germline V gene data show CDR1 as SGHTS and CDR2 as YDEGEE. The CDR3 bases are TGTGCCAGCAGCTTGGAAGGGAGCTGGACCGGGGAGCTGTTTTTT. Its translation: CASSLEGSWTGELFF.

The rearrangement links TRBV7-9 to TRBJ2-7, with 11 bases fitting TRBD2. After removal of 5 bases from V and 3 bases from J, the junction contained 3 bases not matched to a gene. CDR1 and CDR2 from the germline V gene are SEHNR and FQNEAQ (reference sequence). The CDR3 runs 14 residues. In DNA, the CDR3 is TGTGCCAGCAGCCGGGGACTAGCGGACTACGAGCAGTACTTC. This translates into CASSRGLADYEQYF.

The J gene is TRBJ2-1, the V gene TRBV25-1; D unclear. CDR1 and CDR2 (germline): MGHDK, SYGVNS. The CDR3 totals 13 residues. V lost 0 bases, J lost 7 bases, and 7 bases lay in between. CDR3 coding DNA: TGTGCCAGCAGTGAATACCTCCAGAATGAGCAGTTCTTC. It yields the protein CASSEYLQNEQFF.

The chain combines TRBV7-8 with TRBJ2-7; D may be TRBD2 (5 bases). The V gene's germline CDR1 is SGHVS and CDR2 FQNEAQ. The V and J ends lost 1 base and 1 base respectively, with 8 bases between them. The CDR3 is 14 residues long. CDR3 amino acids: CASSLDRTSYEQYF. The CDR3 DNA follows: TGTGCCAGCAGCTTAGACCGGACTTCCTACGAGCAGTACTTC.

As concerns this clone: An end of the junction does not agree with germline; a read error may underlie this. This chain uses TRBV13 with TRBJ2-7; D possibly corresponds to TRBD1 (5 bases). The length of the CDR3 is 14 residues. Per the germline V gene, CDR1 is PRHDT and CDR2 is FYEKMQ (reference sequence). CDR3 in DNA: TGTGCCAGCAGCTTCCTTTGGCAGGGCGACAAATACTCCTTC. The encoded protein is CASSFLWQGDKYSF.

The chain carries TRBV27 and TRBJ2-1; TRBD2 is a possible D gene (5 bases). The V and J ends lost 11 bases and 0 bases respectively, with 14 bases between them. The CDR3 is 14 amino acids. Germline V gives CDR1 MNHEY, CDR2 SMNVEV (reference sequence). CDR3 nucleotides: TGTGCCGCATGGACTTCCAACTCCTACAATGAGCAGTTCTTC. This translates into CAAWTSNSYNEQFF.